These T cell receptor beta chains were read from a single sample in a study of T cells in Graves' hyperthyroidism and ophthalmopathy. MiXCR was run by TCRdb on the multiplex PCR reads, yielding one entry per CDR3 protein. Seen here are 95,000 to 110,000 distinct CDR3 sequences, more than 15% observed once, and the top ten hold 35% to 45%. Sequences were obtained from blood. These receptor sequences come from a woman aged 45-65 years with Graves' hyperthyroidism. The CDR3 runs from the conserved cysteine through the conserved F or W. The D gene is left open where the match is weak. Clone sizes are given selectively: once, few, many, or a class where the clone is expanded.

clone size: many
D gene: TRBD1
V gene: TRBV3-1
J gene: TRBJ1-4
CDR3 protein: CASSHELDRAREKLFF
CDR3 DNA: TGTGCCAGCAGCCACGAACTTGACAGGGCGAGAGAAAAACTGTTTTTT

clone size: few
D gene: -
V gene: TRBV5-1
J gene: TRBJ2-5
CDR3 protein: CASSFTKGVLQETQYF
CDR3 DNA: TGCGCCAGCAGCTTTACGAAAGGAGTTCTCCAAGAGACCCAGTACTTC

clone size: few
D gene: -
V gene: TRBV15
J gene: TRBJ2-1
CDR3 protein: CATSREGGASYNEQFF
CDR3 DNA: TGTGCCACCAGCAGAGAAGGGGGGGCCTCCTACAATGAGCAGTTCTTC

clone size: many
D gene: TRBD2
V gene: TRBV10-3
J gene: TRBJ2-5
CDR3 protein: CAIKGTSGRAGETQYF
CDR3 DNA: TGTGCCATCAAAGGGACTAGCGGGAGGGCGGGTGAGACCCAGTACTTC

clone size: -
D gene: -
V gene: TRBV11-3
J gene: TRBJ2-2
CDR3 protein: CASSETGELFF
CDR3 DNA: TGTGCCAGCAGCGAAACCGGGGAGCTGTTTTTT

clone size: -
D gene: -
V gene: TRBV2
J gene: TRBJ1-2
CDR3 protein: CASRTGGAVHGYTF
CDR3 DNA: TGTGCCAGCAGGACCGGGGGGGCCGTGCATGGCTACACCTTC

clone size: many
D gene: -
V gene: TRBV24-1
J gene: TRBJ2-6
CDR3 protein: CATSDSSGANVLTF
CDR3 DNA: TGTGCCACCAGTGATAGCTCTGGGGCCAACGTCCTGACTTTC

clone size: many
D gene: -
V gene: TRBV20-1
J gene: TRBJ2-1
CDR3 protein: CSARDLMGTYNEQFF
CDR3 DNA: TGCAGTGCTAGAGATCTTATGGGTACCTACAATGAGCAGTTCTTC

clone size: many
D gene: TRBD1
V gene: TRBV6-1
J gene: TRBJ1-1
CDR3 protein: CASSEYRTGGFDTEAFF
CDR3 DNA: TGTGCCAGCAGTGAATATCGGACAGGGGGCTTTGACACTGAAGCTTTCTTT

clone size: many
D gene: -
V gene: TRBV27
J gene: TRBJ2-1
CDR3 protein: CASSFSPNEQFF
CDR3 DNA: TGTGCCAGCAGTTTTTCGCCCAATGAGCAGTTCTTC

clone size: -
D gene: TRBD1
V gene: TRBV11-2
J gene: TRBJ2-7
CDR3 protein: CASSETGSPYEQYF
CDR3 DNA: TGTGCCAGCAGCGAGACAGGGTCGCCCTACGAGCAGTACTTC

clone size: many
D gene: -
V gene: TRBV7-9
J gene: TRBJ2-3
CDR3 protein: CASSLLGSLTDTQYF
CDR3 DNA: TGTGCCAGCAGCTTACTTGGGAGCCTCACAGATACGCAGTATTTT

clone size: many
D gene: -
V gene: TRBV20-1
J gene: TRBJ2-3
CDR3 protein: CSARVPRATDTQYF
CDR3 DNA: TGCAGTGCTAGAGTACCCCGGGCCACAGATACGCAGTATTTT

clone size: -
D gene: TRBD2
V gene: TRBV28
J gene: TRBJ2-7
CDR3 protein: CASTGGLTGGEQYF
CDR3 DNA: TGTGCCAGCACGGGAGGGCTGACTGGGGGGGAGCAGTACTTC

clone size: few
D gene: TRBD2
V gene: TRBV4-2
J gene: TRBJ2-4
CDR3 protein: CASSPLDRLAGGPGSKNIQYF
CDR3 DNA: TGTGCCAGCAGCCCGCTCGACCGACTAGCGGGAGGGCCAGGGTCCAAAAACATTCAGTACTTC

clone size: many
D gene: -
V gene: TRBV5-1
J gene: TRBJ1-6
CDR3 protein: CASSDDGRSYNSPLHF
CDR3 DNA: TGCGCCAGCAGCGATGACGGCCGCTCCTATAATTCACCCCTCCACTTT

clone size: -
D gene: -
V gene: TRBV6-1
J gene: TRBJ2-7
CDR3 protein: CASSLGLGTEQYF
CDR3 DNA: TGTGCCAGCAGTCTAGGGCTCGGAACCGAGCAGTACTTC

clone size: many
D gene: -
V gene: TRBV20-1
J gene: TRBJ1-1
CDR3 protein: CSASGGLGTEAFF
CDR3 DNA: TGCAGTGCTAGCGGGGGGCTTGGCACTGAAGCTTTCTTT

clone size: -
D gene: -
V gene: TRBV9
J gene: TRBJ2-2
CDR3 protein: CASSVEGDTGELFF
CDR3 DNA: TGTGCCAGCAGCGTAGAAGGAGACACCGGGGAGCTGTTTTTT

clone size: few
D gene: TRBD1
V gene: TRBV29-1
J gene: TRBJ2-1
CDR3 protein: CSASGTGYGKQFF
CDR3 DNA: TGCAGCGCGTCCGGGACAGGGTACGGGAAACAGTTCTTC

clone size: many
D gene: -
V gene: TRBV27
J gene: TRBJ2-6
CDR3 protein: CASSVGPGANVLTF
CDR3 DNA: TGTGCCAGCAGTGTAGGGCCTGGGGCCAACGTCCTGACTTTC

clone size: few
D gene: TRBD2
V gene: TRBV27
J gene: TRBJ2-1
CDR3 protein: CASSTHIAGVRNEQFF
CDR3 DNA: TGTGCCAGCAGTACACATATAGCGGGAGTAAGGAATGAGCAGTTCTTC

clone size: -
D gene: -
V gene: TRBV19
J gene: TRBJ1-1
CDR3 protein: CASSIWTPQANTEAFF
CDR3 DNA: TGTGCCAGTAGTATCTGGACACCCCAAGCAAACACTGAAGCTTTCTTT

clone size: few
D gene: -
V gene: TRBV14
J gene: TRBJ2-2
CDR3 protein: CASSRAGRANTGELFF
CDR3 DNA: TGTGCCAGCAGCCGAGCGGGTAGGGCGAACACCGGGGAGCTGTTTTTT

clone size: many
D gene: -
V gene: TRBV30
J gene: TRBJ1-1
CDR3 protein: CAWSVLPNTEAFF
CDR3 DNA: TGTGCCTGGAGTGTCTTGCCGAACACTGAAGCTTTCTTT

clone size: many
D gene: -
V gene: TRBV2
J gene: TRBJ1-4
CDR3 protein: CASSNRQATNEKLFF
CDR3 DNA: TGTGCCAGCAGTAACCGGCAGGCAACTAATGAAAAACTGTTTTTT

clone size: many
D gene: -
V gene: TRBV29-1
J gene: TRBJ1-1
CDR3 protein: CSASGQRDTEAFF
CDR3 DNA: TGCAGCGCCTCTGGACAGCGGGACACTGAAGCTTTCTTT

clone size: -
D gene: TRBD2
V gene: TRBV20-1
J gene: TRBJ2-1
CDR3 protein: CSAPGTGTSASSYNEQFF
CDR3 DNA: TGCAGTGCCCCCGGGACCGGGACTAGCGCCAGCTCCTACAATGAGCAGTTCTTC

clone size: many
D gene: TRBD2
V gene: TRBV5-1
J gene: TRBJ2-7
CDR3 protein: CASSSFAGDEQYF
CDR3 DNA: TGCGCCAGCAGCTCCTTCGCGGGAGACGAGCAGTACTTC

clone size: -
D gene: -
V gene: TRBV20-1
J gene: TRBJ2-7
CDR3 protein: CSVLVPGTYEQYF
CDR3 DNA: TGCAGTGTGCTAGTTCCCGGCACCTACGAGCAGTACTTC

clone size: -
D gene: TRBD2
V gene: TRBV10-3
J gene: TRBJ2-1
CDR3 protein: CAIRTTGLAVNEQFF
CDR3 DNA: TGTGCCATCAGGACGACGGGACTAGCGGTCAATGAGCAGTTCTTC